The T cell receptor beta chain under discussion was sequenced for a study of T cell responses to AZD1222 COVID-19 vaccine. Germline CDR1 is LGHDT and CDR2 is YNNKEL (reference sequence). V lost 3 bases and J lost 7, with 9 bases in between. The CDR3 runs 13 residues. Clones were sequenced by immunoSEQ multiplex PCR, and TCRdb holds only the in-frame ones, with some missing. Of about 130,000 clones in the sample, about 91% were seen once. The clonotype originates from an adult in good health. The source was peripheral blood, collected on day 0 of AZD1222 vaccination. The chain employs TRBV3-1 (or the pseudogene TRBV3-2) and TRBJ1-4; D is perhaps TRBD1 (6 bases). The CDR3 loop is CASSQGAAEKLFF. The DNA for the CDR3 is TGTGCCAGCAGCCAGGGGGCCGCTGAAAAACTGTTTTTT.